These 17 T cell receptor beta chains came from one sample sequenced in a study of monozygotic twins with inflammatory bowel disease. TCRdb re-called the 5' RACE reads and gives one entry per CDR3 protein, without DNA. The table for this sample gives more than 300,000 distinct CDR3 sequences. The specimen sequenced was blood. These receptor sequences come from a human donor with ulcerative colitis or Crohn's disease, or a healthy co-twin of an affected twin (not recorded which).

The gene calls are TRBV4-1 and TRBJ2-5; TCRdb picks TRBD2, but there is no DNA to check that call. The CDR3 runs to 17 residues. CDR1 and CDR2 from the germline V gene are MGHRA and YSYEKL. CDR3 protein: CASSQDSGPLMGETQYF.

The genes are TRBV7-2 and TRBJ2-5; TCRdb indicates TRBD1, and absent DNA this call remains unverified. CDR1 is SGHTA and CDR2 is FQGNSA in the germline V gene. The CDR3 consists of 16 residues. CDR3 loop: CASSSQGRGAVETQYF.

The chain joins TRBV3-1 to TRBJ2-7; there is no DNA to check the TCRdb D call of TRBD1. Germline CDR1 LGHDT, CDR2 YNNKEL (reference sequence). CDR3 length: 17 amino acids. The CDR3 region is CASSQEADRGGDYEQYF.

V gene TRBV19 combines with J gene TRBJ2-7; TCRdb's assignment of TRBD2 cannot be checked, as there is no DNA. Looked up from germline, CDR1 is LNHDA and CDR2 is SQIVND (reference sequence). CDR3 length: 12 residues. The CDR3 region is CASSIQEDEQYF.

The CDR3 here is CASTLYMNTEAFF. The chain employs TRBV19 and TRBJ1-1. This CDR3 contains 13 residues. In germline, CDR1 is LNHDA, CDR2 SQIVND (reference sequence).

This sequence joins TRBV5-1 and TRBJ2-5; TCRdb gives TRBD2 as the D gene, but with no DNA this cannot be confirmed. The CDR3 runs to 15 residues. The germline V gene encodes CDR1 SGHRS and CDR2 YFSETQ. CDR3 sequence reads: CASSLVGTREETQYF.

The chain recombines TRBV4-1 with TRBJ1-5; TCRdb reports TRBD1, a call that lacks DNA to check it against. The CDR3 covers 14 residues. Germline values: CDR1 MGHRA, CDR2 YSYEKL. The CDR3 loop is CASSQWDRNQPQHF.

V usage is TRBV6-5 and J usage is TRBJ2-3; no DNA is available, so the TRBD2 call from TCRdb remains unchecked. This CDR3 has 15 residues. Germline V CDR1 and CDR2: MNHEY, SVGAGI. This chain's CDR3 is CASSSSRAATDTQYF.

The gene calls are TRBV7-9 and TRBJ1-6. This CDR3 has 14 amino acids. Germline V gives CDR1 SEHNR, CDR2 FQNEAQ (reference sequence). This CDR3 is CASSSSGSESPLHF.

The chain employs TRBV20-1 and TRBJ1-5; TCRdb indicates TRBD1, and absent DNA this call remains unverified. This CDR3 spans 14 amino acids. CDR1 is DFQATT, CDR2 SNEGSKA, per germline (reference sequence). CDR3 residues: CSARTRGPGQPQHF.

The chain has TRBV20-1 and TRBJ1-5. Germline CDR1 and CDR2: DFQATT and SNEGSKA (reference sequence). The CDR3 length is 12 residues. The CDR3 sequence: CSASEINQPQHF.

CDR3 amino acids: CASSLVRLNEQYF. The chain recombines TRBV7-2 with TRBJ2-7. The CDR3 extends over 13 amino acids. CDR1 and CDR2 from the germline V gene are SGHTA and FQGNSA.

The rearrangement uses TRBV5-1 and TRBJ2-7; TCRdb outputs TRBD1, but without DNA this stays unchecked. Germline V lookup: CDR1 SGHRS, CDR2 YFSETQ. The CDR3 has 15 amino acids. CDR3 residues: CASSLDRTGTYEQYF.

The V gene is TRBV7-9, the J gene TRBJ2-1; without DNA, the TCRdb call of TRBD1 cannot be checked. The CDR3 is 15 amino acids. Germline V CDR1 and CDR2: SEHNR, FQNEAQ (reference sequence). The chain's CDR3 is CASSLRGGPGNEQFF.

This chain uses TRBV5-1 with TRBJ1-1; the D call from TCRdb, TRBD1, cannot be confirmed without DNA. Germline V gene data show CDR1 as SGHRS and CDR2 as YFSETQ. CDR3 length equals 15 residues. CDR3 protein: CASSLGTGTPFEAFF.

The rearrangement links TRBV7-2 to TRBJ2-7; TCRdb lists TRBD1, though no DNA is available to test this call. CDR3 length: 15 amino acids. Per the germline V gene, CDR1 is SGHTA and CDR2 is FQGNSA. The CDR3 is CASSLEAGVYYEQYF.

The rearrangement uses TRBV12-3 or TRBV12-4 and TRBJ2-7; checking the TCRdb D call of TRBD2 is not possible without DNA. CDR3 length equals 15 residues. CDR3 sequence reads: CASSSGLAYSYEQYF.